A single sample gave rise to the 30 T cell receptor beta chains below, sequenced in a study of blood T cell repertoires in COVID-19. Method: immunoSEQ multiplex PCR; TCRdb's copy keeps in-frame clones and lacks some. This table has some 260,000 clones, around 90% appearing once. The sequenced sample was peripheral blood. Receptor source: a woman aged 40 to 55 who had recovered from COVID-19.

This CDR3 reads CSAWRGQGASEQYF. The CDR3 coding sequence is TGCAGCGCCTGGAGGGGACAGGGGGCGTCCGAGCAGTACTTC. The chain uses TRBV29-1 and TRBJ2-7, with 12 bases aligning to TRBD1. V lost 7 bases, J lost 6 bases, and 10 bases stayed unmatched. Germline-derived CDR1 and CDR2 are SQVTM and ANQGSEA. The CDR3 extends over 14 amino acids.

The CDR3 loop is CSVVAGPTNTGELFF. The CDR3 DNA sequence: TGCAGCGTCGTAGCGGGACCCACGAACACCGGGGAGCTGTTTTTT. This chain uses TRBV29-1 with TRBJ2-2; 8 nucleotides line up with TRBD2. CDR1 is SQVTM and CDR2 is ANQGSEA in the germline V gene. This CDR3 spans 15 amino acids. The V gene end was trimmed by 6 bases and the J gene end by 0 bases; junction bases not matched to a gene: 6.

V and J are TRBV5-4 and TRBJ1-5; D not certain. CDR1 SGHNT and CDR2 YYREEE come from the germline V gene (reference sequence). Deletions cut 4 bases from V and 6 bases from J, with 14 bases between. The CDR3 consists of 14 residues. The CDR3 DNA follows: TGTGCCAGCAGCCCCGCCCCTTTGGCTCAGCCCCAGCATTTT. Protein product: CASSPAPLAQPQHF.

This chain uses TRBV7-2 with TRBJ1-5; D is undetermined. Germline values: CDR1 SGHTA, CDR2 FQGNSA. Between the trimmed V and J ends, which lost 5 bases and 4 bases, there was a span of 18 bases. This CDR3 region has 16 residues. The CDR3 region has the DNA TGTGCCAGCAGCGGTGGTGCGGGGAACCCAAATCAGCCCCAGCATTTT. It specifies CASSGGAGNPNQPQHF. Looking up the rest from reference TRBV7-2 and TRBJ1-5 gives the full variable domain: GAGVSQSPSNKVTEKGKDVELRCDPISGHTALYWYRQSLGQGLEFLIYFQGNSAPDKSGLPSDRFSAERTGGSVSTLTIQRTQQEDSAVYLCASSGGAGNPNQPQHFGDGTRLSIL.

Comment on this clone: Other DNA sequences in the sample encode the same CDR3. J is TRBJ1-4 and V is TRBV20-1, with D unresolved. With 5 bases removed from V and 7 bases from J, the gap between germline ends came to 8 bases. This CDR3 has 11 residues. Germline loops: CDR1 DFQATT, CDR2 SNEGSKA (reference sequence). The CDR3 bases are TGCAGTGCTCCCCGGGGTGAAAAACTGTTTTTT. Its translation: CSAPRGEKLFF.

The chain uses TRBV12-3 or TRBV12-4 and TRBJ1-4; D perhaps matches TRBD1 (5 bases). V gave up 4 bases and J gave up 7 bases, with 10 bases separating them. The CDR3 is 13 residues long. The CDR3: CASSSSGGEKLFF. The CDR3 DNA follows: TGTGCCAGCAGTTCCTCCGGGGGTGAAAAACTGTTTTTT.

This clone has more than one count but fewer than ten. The gene calls are TRBV6-5 and TRBJ2-5, with TRBD2 as a possible D gene (7 bases). The germline V gene has CDR1 MNHEY and CDR2 SVGAGI. The V gene lost 6 bases and the J gene lost 5 bases, with 13 bases spanning the gap. The CDR3 length is 13 residues. The CDR3 protein is CASRPGGGETQYF. CDR3 DNA: TGTGCCAGCAGGCCGGGGGGCGGGGAGACCCAGTACTTC.

V gene TRBV15 combines with J gene TRBJ2-5; 8 positions agree with TRBD1. The CDR3 totals 20 residues. The germline CDR1 and CDR2 sequences are LNHNV and YYDKDF (reference sequence). V shed 2 bases, J shed 0 bases, and the junction held 17 bases outside the gene matches. The CDR3 DNA reads TGTGCCACCAGCAGAACATTGACAGGGGCCCCTAATAAATACCAAGAGACCCAGTACTTC. This sequence encodes CATSRTLTGAPNKYQETQYF.

CDR3 amino acids: CASSPRAGRTGELFF. In DNA, the CDR3 is TGTGCCAGCTCACCACGGGCAGGTCGCACCGGGGAGCTGTTTTTT. The rearrangement uses TRBV18 and TRBJ2-2; D unresolved. V shed 1 base and J shed 4 bases, with 10 bases lying between them. The CDR3 spans 15 residues. The germline gives CDR1 KGHSH, CDR2 LQKENI.

The table lists this clone with a count of one. This chain uses TRBV10-3 with TRBJ2-2, with 8 bases fitting TRBD1. Per the germline V gene, CDR1 is ENHRY and CDR2 is SYGVKD. The CDR3 runs 17 residues. Germline trimming cut 6 bases from V and 6 bases from J; bases unmatched to any gene: 15. CDR3 sequence reads: CAIRDRAFTQRAGELFF. The CDR3, as DNA: TGTGCCATCAGGGACAGGGCCTTCACCCAGAGGGCCGGGGAGCTGTTTTTT.

There are a few counts of this clone. This chain uses TRBV3-1 (or the pseudogene TRBV3-2) with TRBJ2-2, with TRBD2 identical over 7 bases. Germline V lookup: CDR1 LGHDT, CDR2 YNNKEL (reference sequence). The CDR3 contains 15 residues. The V segment lost 3 bases and the J segment 7 bases; nucleotides outside the gene matches: 8. The CDR3 DNA reads as TGTGCCAGCAGCCACGGGACCCGGGGGGACGGGGAGCTGTTTTTT. This translates into CASSHGTRGDGELFF.

The chain has TRBV19 and TRBJ1-1; possible D gene TRBD1, 5 bases. V was pared by 4 bases and J by 0 bases, with 18 bases between. Germline lookup yields CDR1 LNHDA and CDR2 SQIVND (reference sequence). The CDR3 runs to 17 residues. CDR3 in DNA: TGTGCCAGTAGTACACCACCGGGACTCAAATTGAACACTGAAGCTTTCTTT. It yields the protein CASSTPPGLKLNTEAFF.

This chain connects TRBV15 to TRBJ2-1; D is possibly TRBD2 (5 bases). This CDR3 has 14 amino acids. V lost 1 base and J lost 9, with 13 bases in between. Germline values: CDR1 LNHNV, CDR2 YYDKDF (reference sequence). The CDR3 reads CATSRGSLGSEQFF. CDR3 DNA: TGTGCCACCAGCAGAGGGAGTCTGGGGAGTGAGCAGTTCTTC. Complete variable domain (other parts from reference TRBV15 and TRBJ2-1): DAMVIQNPRYQVTQFGKPVTLSCSQTLNHNVMYWYQQKSSQAPKLLFHYYDKDFNNEADTPDNFQSRRPNTSFCFLDIRSPGLGDTAMYLCATSRGSLGSEQFFGPGTRLTVL.

The chain has TRBV6-2 or TRBV6-3 and TRBJ1-1; no definite D call. The CDR3 has 13 residues. The germline CDR1 and CDR2 sequences are MNHEY and SVGEGT. V lost 2 bases and J 4 bases, leaving 8 bases between the germline ends. CDR3 residues: CASSYAAVTEAFF. The CDR3 bases are TGTGCCAGCAGTTACGCGGCAGTCACTGAAGCTTTCTTT.

The rearrangement joins TRBV18 to TRBJ1-5; a possible D gene is TRBD1 (6 bases). This CDR3 is built from 13 residues. CDR1 KGHSH and CDR2 LQKENI come from the germline V gene. V dropped 5 bases and J dropped 4 bases, with 9 bases sitting between them. The CDR3 coding sequence is TGTGCCAGCTCAGGGGACAAGAATCAGCCCCAGCATTTT. The encoded protein is CASSGDKNQPQHF.

CDR3 nucleotide sequence: TGTGCCAGCAGTCTAGCGGGAGTAACGGGCGGGGAGCTGTTTTTT. This sequence encodes CASSLAGVTGGELFF. The chain recombines TRBV5-4 with TRBJ2-2; 10 bases align to TRBD2. The CDR3 has 15 residues. Germline V gives CDR1 SGHNT, CDR2 YYREEE (reference sequence). Losses at the gene ends were 5 bases for V and 7 bases for J; bases not matched to a gene: 8. The full variable domain, its missing parts supplied by reference TRBV5-4 and TRBJ2-2, is ETGVTQSPTHLIKTRGQQVTLRCSSQSGHNTVSWYQQALGQGPQFIFQYYREEENGRGNFPPRFSGLQFPNYSSELNVNALELDDSALYLCASSLAGVTGGELFFGEGSRLTVL.

V is TRBV10-3 and J is TRBJ2-2, with D possibly matching TRBD1 (6 bases). CDR1 and CDR2 (germline): ENHRY, SYGVKD. The CDR3 runs to 16 residues. Trimming left V 6 bases short and J 0 bases short, with 14 bases between. The CDR3 DNA follows: TGTGCCATCAGCCAACCATCAGGGGCGAACACCGGGGAGCTGTTTTTT. Amino acids: CAISQPSGANTGELFF.

The CDR3 sequence is CASSPQRRTDTQYF. The CDR3 DNA reads as TGTGCCAGCAGCCCCCAGCGCCGCACAGATACGCAGTATTTT. This chain connects TRBV11-3 to TRBJ2-3; D uncertain. This CDR3 region has 14 residues. With 5 bases removed from V and 1 base from J, the gap between germline ends came to 10 bases. Germline-derived CDR1 and CDR2 are SGHNT and YENEEA. Full variable domain (missing parts from reference TRBV11-3 and TRBJ2-3): EAGVVQSPRYKIIEKKQPVAFWCNPISGHNTLYWYLQNLGQGPELLIRYENEEAVDDSQLPKDRFSAERLKGVDSTLKIQPAELGDSAVYLCASSPQRRTDTQYFGPGTRLTVL.

The chain recombines TRBV24-1 with TRBJ1-1, with 7 positions matching TRBD1. CDR3 length equals 13 residues. From germline, CDR1 is KGHDR and CDR2 SFDVKD. Here the CDR3 reads CAATRGSDTEAFF. The CDR3 region has the DNA TGTGCGGCTACCAGGGGGTCGGACACTGAAGCTTTCTTT.

The gene calls are TRBV6-2 or TRBV6-3 and TRBJ2-2; 14 positions match TRBD2. Germline trimming cut 2 bases from V and 1 base from J; bases unmatched to any gene: 12. CDR3 length: 21 amino acids. CDR1 is MNHEY, CDR2 SVGEGT, per germline. Here the CDR3 reads CASSYRSGTSGSFRNTGELFF. The CDR3 nucleotides read TGTGCCAGCAGTTACAGATCCGGGACTAGCGGGAGTTTCCGGAACACCGGGGAGCTGTTTTTT.

This sequence joins TRBV15 and TRBJ2-3; D is perhaps TRBD2 (6 bases). The CDR3 sequence is 16 residues long. V was cut by 1 base and J by 1 base, with 12 bases left in between. From germline, CDR1 is LNHNV and CDR2 YYDKDF (reference sequence). Written as DNA, the CDR3 is TGTGCCACCAGCAGAGGGGCAGGCGGGGGCACAGATACGCAGTATTTT. Protein: CATSRGAGGGTDTQYF.

The V call is TRBV11-3, the J call TRBJ2-4, with 8 bases lining up with TRBD2. The CDR3 runs to 15 residues. CDR1 is SGHNT and CDR2 is YENEEA in the germline V gene. V dropped 4 bases and J dropped 7; count of bases not matched to a gene: 9. The CDR3 nucleotides read TGTGCCAGCAGCTCCCCGGGACCGGGGGGGAACATTCAGTACTTC. Translating it yields CASSSPGPGGNIQYF. The full variable domain, with the rest looked up from reference TRBV11-3 and TRBJ2-4, is EAGVVQSPRYKIIEKKQPVAFWCNPISGHNTLYWYLQNLGQGPELLIRYENEEAVDDSQLPKDRFSAERLKGVDSTLKIQPAELGDSAVYLCASSSPGPGGNIQYFGAGTRLSVL.

This chain connects TRBV19 to TRBJ1-1, with a possible D match to TRBD1 (6 bases). CDR3 length equals 14 residues. V lost 7 bases, J lost 5 bases, and 17 bases lay in between. Looked up from germline, CDR1 is LNHDA and CDR2 is SQIVND (reference sequence). The CDR3 reads CASTEPNRVTEAFF. The DNA for the CDR3 is TGTGCCAGTACCGAACCGAACAGGGTGACTGAAGCTTTCTTT.

The rearrangement links TRBV7-4 to TRBJ2-7; weak D call: TRBD1 (6 bases). V was pared by 2 bases and J by 6 bases, with 14 bases between. The CDR3 loop spans 14 amino acids. CDR1 SGHVT and CDR2 SQSDAQ come from the germline V gene. The CDR3 spells CASSLWDKWGEQYV. CDR3 nucleotide sequence: TGTGCCAGCAGCTTATGGGACAAATGGGGCGAGCAGTACGTC.

In its sample, this clone was seen many times. The CDR3 here is CASSYSSSGGDGGEQYF. The CDR3 region has the DNA TGTGCCAGCAGTTACTCGAGTAGCGGGGGCGACGGGGGCGAGCAGTACTTC. The rearrangement links TRBV6-2 or TRBV6-3 to TRBJ2-7; 9 bases agree with TRBD2. Looked up from germline, CDR1 is MNHEY and CDR2 is SVGEGT. This CDR3 has 17 amino acids. V was pared by 0 bases and J by 6 bases, with 12 bases of the junction left unmatched.

The chain links TRBV24-1 to TRBJ1-2, with 8 bases identical to TRBD1. Germline values: CDR1 KGHDR, CDR2 SFDVKD. The CDR3 runs to 15 residues. V gave up 4 bases and J gave up 8 bases; unmatched junction bases: 11. The DNA of the CDR3 is TGTGCCACCAGTGAGGCCGGGACAGGAACCGTGGGCTACACCTTC. This encodes CATSEAGTGTVGYTF.

The chain recombines TRBV27 with TRBJ2-1; 7 bases line up with TRBD2. The junction had 8 bases not matched to a gene; V was cut back by 5 bases and J by 4 bases. The CDR3 loop spans 15 amino acids. Germline lookup yields CDR1 MNHEY and CDR2 SMNVEV (reference sequence). As DNA, the CDR3 is TGTGCCAGCAGTGCTCCGGGACTACCGTACAATGAGCAGTTCTTC. It translates to CASSAPGLPYNEQFF.

The V call is TRBV4-2, the J call TRBJ2-7; 12 bases agree with TRBD1. V trimming: 6 bases; J trimming: 5 bases; junction bases outside the gene matches: 5. CDR3 length: 14 residues. Germline CDR1 and CDR2: LGHNA and YNFKEQ. CDR3 amino acids: CASRAGQGANEQYF. CDR3 nucleotides: TGTGCCAGCAGGGCGGGACAGGGGGCTAACGAGCAGTACTTC.

This chain joins TRBV24-1 and TRBJ2-5; D is perhaps TRBD1 (5 bases). Germline CDR1 KGHDR, CDR2 SFDVKD. The CDR3 is 12 residues long. V was clipped by 3 bases and J by 9 bases, with 10 bases between them. CDR3 bases: TGTGCCACCAGTGATAGGGGTTTAGCCCAGTACTTC. It translates to CATSDRGLAQYF.

This clone was seen once. This rearrangement joins TRBV4-3 to TRBJ1-2; TRBD1 agrees at 9 bases. Per germline, CDR1 LGHNA and CDR2 YSLEER. CDR3 length: 15 residues. The V gene end was trimmed by 1 base and the J gene end by 7 bases; junction bases not matched to a gene: 7. CDR3 sequence (DNA): TGCGCCAGCAGCCAAGCCTCGACAGGGGGTGGTGGCTACACCTTC. It codes for CASSQASTGGGGYTF.